The rows below give T cell receptor beta chains drawn from one sample of a study of shared clonotypes between healthy human individuals. TCRdb keeps only in-frame clones here, not all; method: immunoSEQ multiplex PCR. The table includes some 2,100,000 clones, 95% detected once. The specimen sequenced was naive CD4+ T cells sorted from blood. These receptors were obtained from a man aged 18 to 29 in good health. The CDR3 runs from the conserved cysteine through the conserved F or W. D genes are given only for firm matches. Only part of the rows carry a size: once, few, many, or a class if the clone is expanded.

d_gene: TRBD1
abundance: NA
j_gene: TRBJ2-6
v_gene: TRBV7-2
CDR3nt: TGTGCCAGCAGCAAGGGAGACAGGGACGCCAACGTCCTGACTTTC
CDR3aa: CASSKGDRDANVLTF

d_gene: TRBD1
abundance: once
j_gene: TRBJ1-2
v_gene: TRBV30
CDR3nt: TGTGCCTGGAGTCCCCCAGGGGGGTATGGCTACACCTTC
CDR3aa: CAWSPPGGYGYTF

d_gene: TRBD1
abundance: NA
j_gene: TRBJ2-7
v_gene: TRBV4-1
CDR3nt: TGCGCCAGCAGCGACCACCTCGGGACAGTCTCCTACGAGCAGTACTTC
CDR3aa: CASSDHLGTVSYEQYF

d_gene: NA
abundance: NA
j_gene: TRBJ1-1
v_gene: TRBV5-1
CDR3nt: TGCGCCAGCAGCCGAGGGTCTACGAACACTGAAGCTTTCTTT
CDR3aa: CASSRGSTNTEAFF

d_gene: NA
abundance: NA
j_gene: TRBJ2-7
v_gene: TRBV7-9
CDR3nt: TGTGCCAGCAGCTTATCCCAGCACTCCTACGAGCAGTACTTC
CDR3aa: CASSLSQHSYEQYF

d_gene: NA
abundance: NA
j_gene: TRBJ1-2
v_gene: TRBV15
CDR3nt: TGTGCCACCAGCGGAAAAAACACAGGCTTCTATGGCTACACCTTC
CDR3aa: CATSGKNTGFYGYTF

d_gene: NA
abundance: few
j_gene: TRBJ1-2
v_gene: TRBV7-9
CDR3nt: TGTGCCAGCAGCTTAGACGATGGCTACACCTTC
CDR3aa: CASSLDDGYTF

d_gene: TRBD2
abundance: NA
j_gene: TRBJ2-2
v_gene: TRBV5-1
CDR3nt: TGCGCCAGCAGCTTGGTAGCGGGGTCCGGGGAGCTGTTTTTT
CDR3aa: CASSLVAGSGELFF

d_gene: NA
abundance: NA
j_gene: TRBJ2-7
v_gene: TRBV9
CDR3nt: TGTGCCAGCAGCGTAGCGGGGGAGACTCTCTACGAGCAGTACTTC
CDR3aa: CASSVAGETLYEQYF

d_gene: NA
abundance: NA
j_gene: TRBJ2-2
v_gene: TRBV9
CDR3nt: TGTGCCAGCAGCGCCAACAGTTTCCCCGGGGAGCTGTTTTTT
CDR3aa: CASSANSFPGELFF

d_gene: NA
abundance: NA
j_gene: TRBJ1-1
v_gene: TRBV2
CDR3nt: TGTGCCAGCGGACAAGGGGTTCGTTCTGAAGCTTTCTTT
CDR3aa: CASGQGVRSEAFF

d_gene: NA
abundance: NA
j_gene: TRBJ1-2
v_gene: TRBV7-9
CDR3nt: TGTGCCAGCAGCTTAGCAGGACAGTCTAACTATGGCTACACCTTC
CDR3aa: CASSLAGQSNYGYTF

d_gene: NA
abundance: NA
j_gene: TRBJ1-6
v_gene: TRBV6-6
CDR3nt: TGTGCCAGCAGACTAGAGAGGTTCAATTCACCCCTCCACTTT
CDR3aa: CASRLERFNSPLHF

d_gene: NA
abundance: NA
j_gene: TRBJ2-1
v_gene: TRBV10-3
CDR3nt: TGTGCCATCAGTGCCGGGGGCCAGGAGTTCTTC
CDR3aa: CAISAGGQEFF

d_gene: TRBD1
abundance: NA
j_gene: TRBJ2-3
v_gene: TRBV6-1
CDR3nt: TGTGCCAGCAGTGAAGGGGCAGGGGGTTTCACAGATACGCAGTATTTT
CDR3aa: CASSEGAGGFTDTQYF

d_gene: NA
abundance: NA
j_gene: TRBJ2-5
v_gene: TRBV7-9
CDR3nt: TGTGCCAGCAGCTCCTGGCCTTCCGAGACCCAGTACTTC
CDR3aa: CASSSWPSETQYF

d_gene: TRBD2
abundance: NA
j_gene: TRBJ2-5
v_gene: TRBV2
CDR3nt: TGTGCCAGCTCAGGAGGTGCGGGACGGGGAGGGGAGACCCAGTACTTC
CDR3aa: CASSGGAGRGGETQYF

d_gene: NA
abundance: NA
j_gene: TRBJ1-2
v_gene: TRBV9
CDR3nt: TGTGCCAGCAGCGCCGACGTACACCCCTATGGCTACACCTTC
CDR3aa: CASSADVHPYGYTF

d_gene: NA
abundance: NA
j_gene: TRBJ1-5
v_gene: TRBV12-2
CDR3nt: TGTGCAAGTCGCCGGGATATAGATAGCAATCAGCCCCAGCATTTT
CDR3aa: CASRRDIDSNQPQHF

d_gene: TRBD1
abundance: NA
j_gene: TRBJ1-2
v_gene: TRBV28
CDR3nt: TGTGCCAGCAGTCCCTCACAGGGGGGCTACACCTTC
CDR3aa: CASSPSQGGYTF

d_gene: NA
abundance: NA
j_gene: TRBJ2-1
v_gene: TRBV5-1
CDR3nt: TGCGCCAGCAGCCTTGTAGCTAGGACGAACAATGAGCAGTTCTTC
CDR3aa: CASSLVARTNNEQFF

d_gene: NA
abundance: NA
j_gene: TRBJ1-2
v_gene: TRBV4-3
CDR3nt: TGCGCCAGCAGCCAAGGGACGGGGTCTAGCTATGGCTACACCTTC
CDR3aa: CASSQGTGSSYGYTF

d_gene: NA
abundance: once
j_gene: TRBJ2-5
v_gene: TRBV10-3
CDR3nt: TGTGCCATCAGTTCGGGACATGAAAAGACCCAGTACTTC
CDR3aa: CAISSGHEKTQYF

d_gene: NA
abundance: NA
j_gene: TRBJ2-3
v_gene: TRBV5-6
CDR3nt: TGTGCCAGCAGCTTTGCTATCACAGATACGCAGTATTTT
CDR3aa: CASSFAITDTQYF

d_gene: NA
abundance: NA
j_gene: TRBJ1-3
v_gene: TRBV9
CDR3nt: TGTGCCAGCAGCCCCCGGACGGTCTCTGGAAACACCATATATTTT
CDR3aa: CASSPRTVSGNTIYF

d_gene: NA
abundance: NA
j_gene: TRBJ2-5
v_gene: TRBV29-1
CDR3nt: TGCAGCGTTGAGGGGGAGCGGGAGACCCAGTACTTC
CDR3aa: CSVEGERETQYF

d_gene: NA
abundance: NA
j_gene: TRBJ2-2
v_gene: TRBV5-1
CDR3nt: TGCGCCAGCAGCTTGGAAGGGACTGTCAACACCGGGGAGCTGTTTTTT
CDR3aa: CASSLEGTVNTGELFF

d_gene: NA
abundance: NA
j_gene: TRBJ1-1
v_gene: TRBV7-2
CDR3nt: TGTGCCAGCAGCCCTCCGCAACCTAGCGTGAACACTGAAGCTTTCTTT
CDR3aa: CASSPPQPSVNTEAFF

d_gene: NA
abundance: NA
j_gene: TRBJ2-2
v_gene: TRBV7-6
CDR3nt: TGTGCCAGCAGCTACCCCTCCGGAGTAGCGAACACCGGGGAGCTGTTTTTT
CDR3aa: CASSYPSGVANTGELFF

d_gene: NA
abundance: NA
j_gene: TRBJ2-3
v_gene: TRBV11-3
CDR3nt: TGTGCCAGCAGCTTAGAGGATCGAGGCGCAGATACGCAGTATTTT
CDR3aa: CASSLEDRGADTQYF

d_gene: NA
abundance: NA
j_gene: TRBJ1-2
v_gene: TRBV5-1
CDR3nt: TGCGCCAGCAGCTTGACGAGGGGCGGAATCTATGGCTACACCTTC
CDR3aa: CASSLTRGGIYGYTF

d_gene: TRBD2
abundance: NA
j_gene: TRBJ2-1
v_gene: TRBV5-1
CDR3nt: TGCGCCAGCAGCACGGGACTAGCGGGAGCGTTCTACAATGAGCAGTTCTTC
CDR3aa: CASSTGLAGAFYNEQFF

d_gene: TRBD1
abundance: NA
j_gene: TRBJ1-3
v_gene: TRBV30
CDR3nt: TGTGCCTCGGACAGGGGGCTAACTGGAAACACCATATATTTT
CDR3aa: CASDRGLTGNTIYF

d_gene: TRBD1
abundance: NA
j_gene: TRBJ2-1
v_gene: TRBV5-1
CDR3nt: TGCGCCAGCAGCTTAGGACAGGGGGCGCTTAATGAGCAGTTCTTC
CDR3aa: CASSLGQGALNEQFF

d_gene: NA
abundance: NA
j_gene: TRBJ1-1
v_gene: TRBV5-1
CDR3nt: TGCGCCAGCAGCTTGGCACAGGGAGTGAGAACTGAAGCTTTCTTT
CDR3aa: CASSLAQGVRTEAFF

d_gene: TRBD1
abundance: NA
j_gene: TRBJ1-5
v_gene: TRBV6-1
CDR3nt: TGTGCCAGCAGTGAAACAAACAGGACAGGGAGGCATCAGCCCCAGCATTTT
CDR3aa: CASSETNRTGRHQPQHF

d_gene: NA
abundance: few
j_gene: TRBJ1-2
v_gene: TRBV13
CDR3nt: TGTGCCAGCAGCTTAAGGGGAGGGGACTATGGCTACACCTTC
CDR3aa: CASSLRGGDYGYTF

d_gene: NA
abundance: NA
j_gene: TRBJ2-7
v_gene: TRBV7-6
CDR3nt: TGTGCCAGCAGCTTAGGATCCGGCCTCGGGATCCCTTCCTACGAGCAGTACTTC
CDR3aa: CASSLGSGLGIPSYEQYF

d_gene: NA
abundance: NA
j_gene: TRBJ2-5
v_gene: TRBV19
CDR3nt: TGTGCCAGCGCCCCCCAGGGAGAGACCCAGTACTTC
CDR3aa: CASAPQGETQYF

d_gene: NA
abundance: NA
j_gene: TRBJ1-4
v_gene: TRBV6-6
CDR3nt: TGTGCCAGCAGTCTTCCGGGGTTTCTTTTTGAACTGTTTTTT
CDR3aa: CASSLPGFLFELFF

d_gene: NA
abundance: NA
j_gene: TRBJ1-1
v_gene: TRBV12-5
CDR3nt: TGTGCTAGTGGTTTAGGGAGGGAGAACACTGAAGCTTTCTTT
CDR3aa: CASGLGRENTEAFF

d_gene: NA
abundance: NA
j_gene: TRBJ1-5
v_gene: TRBV6-1
CDR3nt: TGTGCCAGCAGTGAAGGCTATCAGCCCCAGCATTTT
CDR3aa: CASSEGYQPQHF

d_gene: NA
abundance: NA
j_gene: TRBJ2-5
v_gene: TRBV27
CDR3nt: TGTGCCAGCAGTACTGGGCGGACCCAGTACTTC
CDR3aa: CASSTGRTQYF

d_gene: NA
abundance: NA
j_gene: TRBJ2-5
v_gene: TRBV28
CDR3nt: TGTGCCAGCAGTAGTAGAAGACAGGACCTCCAAGAGACCCAGTACTTC
CDR3aa: CASSSRRQDLQETQYF

d_gene: NA
abundance: NA
j_gene: TRBJ1-5
v_gene: TRBV4-1
CDR3nt: TGCGCCAGCAGCCAAGATAAAGGTTCGGGCAATCAGCCCCAGCATTTT
CDR3aa: CASSQDKGSGNQPQHF

d_gene: NA
abundance: NA
j_gene: TRBJ1-2
v_gene: TRBV18
CDR3nt: TGTGCCAGCTCCCCAGGGGTCCAGGGGAATGGCTACACCTTC
CDR3aa: CASSPGVQGNGYTF

d_gene: TRBD2
abundance: NA
j_gene: TRBJ2-7
v_gene: TRBV5-4
CDR3nt: TGTGCCAGCAGCTTGGCAGGGAAGGGCGGGAGGAGCTACGAGCAGTACTTC
CDR3aa: CASSLAGKGGRSYEQYF

d_gene: TRBD1
abundance: NA
j_gene: TRBJ2-1
v_gene: TRBV7-8
CDR3nt: TGTGCCAGCAGCTTAGATAGGACAGGGGTGCAGTTCTTC
CDR3aa: CASSLDRTGVQFF

d_gene: NA
abundance: NA
j_gene: TRBJ1-1
v_gene: TRBV30
CDR3nt: TGTGCCTGGAGCGTAGGCAGGAAGCCCATGAACACTGAAGCTTTCTTT
CDR3aa: CAWSVGRKPMNTEAFF

d_gene: NA
abundance: NA
j_gene: TRBJ2-3
v_gene: TRBV19
CDR3nt: TGTGCCAGTAGACTTCTCCGCGGGGCCGCTAGCACAGATACGCAGTATTTT
CDR3aa: CASRLLRGAASTDTQYF

d_gene: NA
abundance: NA
j_gene: TRBJ2-2
v_gene: TRBV25-1
CDR3nt: TGTGCCAGCAGTGTCCAGGCAGGGGCCGGGGAGCTGTTTTTT
CDR3aa: CASSVQAGAGELFF

d_gene: TRBD2
abundance: NA
j_gene: TRBJ2-5
v_gene: TRBV5-1
CDR3nt: TGCGCCAGCAGCTCCGGCGGGGGAGAGACCCAGTACTTC
CDR3aa: CASSSGGGETQYF

d_gene: TRBD1
abundance: NA
j_gene: TRBJ1-2
v_gene: TRBV30
CDR3nt: TGTGCCTCACGACAGGGCAAAACCAACCGAGCTAACTATGGCTACACCTTC
CDR3aa: CASRQGKTNRANYGYTF

d_gene: NA
abundance: NA
j_gene: TRBJ1-1
v_gene: TRBV5-4
CDR3nt: TGTGCCAGCAGCTTGGGTCTAGGGAATCCTTTCTTT
CDR3aa: CASSLGLGNPFF